Detailed here is one T cell receptor (beta chain). The data were taken from a study of blood T cell repertoires in COVID-19. CDR3 length equals 18 residues. The V gene end was trimmed by 6 bases and the J gene end by 6 bases; junction bases not matched to a gene: 17. Germline V gene lookup returns CDR1 KGHSH and CDR2 LQKENI. Only in-frame clones appear in the TCRdb table, and some are missing; sequencing was by immunoSEQ multiplex PCR. The data show about 240,000 clones, approximately 90% seen once. The source material was PBMCs or T cells enriched from blood (not recorded which). This TCR derives from a woman in her twenties or thirties who had recovered from COVID-19. The chain uses TRBV18 and TRBJ1-1; 12 positions match TRBD1. Written as DNA, the CDR3 is TGTGCCAGCTCGCCCGGGCCCAGAGGGACAGGGGGCAAGGCTGAAGCTTTCTTT. The encoded protein is CASSPGPRGTGGKAEAFF.